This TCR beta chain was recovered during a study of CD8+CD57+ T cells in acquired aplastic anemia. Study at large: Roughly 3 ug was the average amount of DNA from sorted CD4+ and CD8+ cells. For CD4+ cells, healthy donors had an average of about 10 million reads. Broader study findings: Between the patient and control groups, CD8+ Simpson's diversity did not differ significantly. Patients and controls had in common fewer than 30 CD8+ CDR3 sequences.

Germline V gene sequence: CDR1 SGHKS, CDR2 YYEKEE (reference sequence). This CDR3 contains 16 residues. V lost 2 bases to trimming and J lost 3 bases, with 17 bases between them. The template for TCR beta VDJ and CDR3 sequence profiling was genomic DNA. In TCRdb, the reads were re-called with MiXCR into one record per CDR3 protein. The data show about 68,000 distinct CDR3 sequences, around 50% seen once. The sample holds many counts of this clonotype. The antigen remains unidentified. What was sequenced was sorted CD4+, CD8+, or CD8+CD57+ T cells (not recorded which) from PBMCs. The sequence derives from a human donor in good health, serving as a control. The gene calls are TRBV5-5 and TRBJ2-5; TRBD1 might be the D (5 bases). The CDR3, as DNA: TGTGCCAGCAGCTTACGCGCAGGGCTCTCAAAAGAGACCCAGTACTTC. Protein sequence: CASSLRAGLSKETQYF.